Included here is one TCR beta chain sequence, with context. The antigen remains unidentified. Autoimmune disease history or systemic immunosuppression meant exclusion. This record comes from a study of OX40 agonist ivuxolimab in advanced cancers. About the research overall: Three patients responded partially, comprising one with hepatocellular carcinoma and two with cutaneous melanoma.

Clones were sequenced by immunoSEQ multiplex PCR, and TCRdb holds only the in-frame ones, with some missing. Of 65,000 to 75,000 clones listed, 85% to 90% are singletons. Study observations and caveats: CD8+ T cells showed, on average, more clonal expansion than CD4+ cells. Blood T cells, both CD4+ and CD8+, expanded clonally by week 6 at 0.1 to 3.0 mg/kg.

Germline values: CDR1 SGHRS, CDR2 YFSETQ. The CDR3 length is 15 residues. V shed 0 bases and J shed 4 bases, with 14 bases lying between them. The rearrangement uses TRBV5-1 and TRBJ2-7; perhaps TRBD1 as D (6 bases). Material: CD4+ or CD8+ T cells sorted from blood, obtained in a trial of the OX40 agonist ivuxolimab. This receptor was identified in an adult with an advanced solid tumor such as melanoma, head and neck, liver or kidney cancer. CDR3 in DNA: TGCGCCAGCAGCTTGGGTGGACAGACCCGATACGAGCAGTACTTC. Its protein is CASSLGGQTRYEQYF. Complete variable domain (other parts from reference TRBV5-1 and TRBJ2-7): KAGVTQTPRYLIKTRGQQVTLSCSPISGHRSVSWYQQTPGQGLQFLFEYFSETQRNKGNFPGRFSGRQFSNSRSEMNVSTLELGDSALYLCASSLGGQTRYEQYFGPGTRLTVT.